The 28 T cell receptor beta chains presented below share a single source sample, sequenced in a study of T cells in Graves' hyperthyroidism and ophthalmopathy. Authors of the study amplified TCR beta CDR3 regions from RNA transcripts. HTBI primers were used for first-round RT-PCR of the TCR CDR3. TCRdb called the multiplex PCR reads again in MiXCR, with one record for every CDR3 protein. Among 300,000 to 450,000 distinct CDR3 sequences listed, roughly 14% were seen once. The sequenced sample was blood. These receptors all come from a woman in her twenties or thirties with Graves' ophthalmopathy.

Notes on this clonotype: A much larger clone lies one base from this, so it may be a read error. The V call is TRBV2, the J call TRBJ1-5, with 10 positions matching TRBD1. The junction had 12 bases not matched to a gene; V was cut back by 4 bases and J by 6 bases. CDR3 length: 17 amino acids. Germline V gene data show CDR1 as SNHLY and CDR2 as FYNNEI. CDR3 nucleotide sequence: TGTGCCAGCAGTGTAGGACCCGGACAGGGGGGCTGTCAGCCCCAGCATTTT. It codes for CASSVGPGQGGCQPQHF.

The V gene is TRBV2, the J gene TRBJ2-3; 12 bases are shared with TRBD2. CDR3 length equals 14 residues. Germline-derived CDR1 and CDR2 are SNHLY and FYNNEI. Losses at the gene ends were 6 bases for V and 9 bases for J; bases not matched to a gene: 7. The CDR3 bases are TGTGCCAGCAGACTAGCGGGGGGCCAATTCACGCAGTATTTT. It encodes CASRLAGGQFTQYF.

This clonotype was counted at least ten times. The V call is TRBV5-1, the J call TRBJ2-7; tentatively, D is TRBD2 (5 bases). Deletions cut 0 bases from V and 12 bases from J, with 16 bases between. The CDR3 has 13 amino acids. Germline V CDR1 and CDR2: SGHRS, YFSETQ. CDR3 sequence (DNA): TGCGCCAGCAGCTTGGGATACGGCAGGACTTCGTACTTC. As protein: CASSLGYGRTSYF.

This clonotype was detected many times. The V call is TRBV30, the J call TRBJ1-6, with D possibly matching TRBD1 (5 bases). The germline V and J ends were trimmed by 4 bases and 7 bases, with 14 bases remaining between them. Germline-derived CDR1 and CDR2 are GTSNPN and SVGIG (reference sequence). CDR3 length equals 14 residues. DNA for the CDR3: TGTGCCTGGACGGCTGGGGGGGACAATTCACCCCTCCACTTT. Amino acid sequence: CAWTAGGDNSPLHF.

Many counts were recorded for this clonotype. This chain's CDR3 is CASRTPDTGELFF. CDR3 coding DNA: TGTGCCAGCAGGACCCCGGACACCGGGGAGCTGTTTTTT. This chain uses TRBV2 with TRBJ2-2; D remains unclear. Trimming pared 6 bases from V and 3 bases from J, leaving 8 bases between. Germline V lookup: CDR1 SNHLY, CDR2 FYNNEI. The CDR3 loop spans 13 amino acids.

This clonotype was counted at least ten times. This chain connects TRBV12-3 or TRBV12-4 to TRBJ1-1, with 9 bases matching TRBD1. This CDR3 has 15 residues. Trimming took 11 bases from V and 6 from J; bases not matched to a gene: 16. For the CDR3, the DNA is TGTGCCTGCAAACCGGGACAGGGATTTACCCCTGAAGCTTTCTTT. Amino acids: CACKPGQGFTPEAFF.

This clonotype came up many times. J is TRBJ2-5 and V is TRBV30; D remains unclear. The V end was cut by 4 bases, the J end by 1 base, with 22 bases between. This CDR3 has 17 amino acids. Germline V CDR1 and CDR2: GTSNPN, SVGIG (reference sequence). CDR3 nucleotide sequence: TGTGCCTGGAAACCCACAAATCGTGGTAAAATCCAAGAGACCCAGTACTTC. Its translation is CAWKPTNRGKIQETQYF.

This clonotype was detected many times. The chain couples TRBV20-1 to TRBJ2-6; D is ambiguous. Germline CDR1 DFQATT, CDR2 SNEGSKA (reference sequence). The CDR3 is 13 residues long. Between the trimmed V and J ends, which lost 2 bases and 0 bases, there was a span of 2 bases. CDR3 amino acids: CSARRSGANVLTF. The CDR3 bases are TGCAGTGCTAGACGCTCTGGGGCCAACGTCCTGACTTTC.

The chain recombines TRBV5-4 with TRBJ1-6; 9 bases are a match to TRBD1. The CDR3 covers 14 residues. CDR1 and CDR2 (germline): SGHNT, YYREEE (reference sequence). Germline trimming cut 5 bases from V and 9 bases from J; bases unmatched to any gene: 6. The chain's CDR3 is CASRAGQGSSPLHF. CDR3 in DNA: TGTGCCAGCAGAGCGGGACAGGGTTCTTCACCCCTCCACTTT.

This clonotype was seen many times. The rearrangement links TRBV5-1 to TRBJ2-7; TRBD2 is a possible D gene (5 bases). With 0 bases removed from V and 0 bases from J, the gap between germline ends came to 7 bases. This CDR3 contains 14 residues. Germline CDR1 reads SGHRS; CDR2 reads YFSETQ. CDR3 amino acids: CASSLGGVSYEQYF. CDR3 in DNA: TGCGCCAGCAGCTTGGGGGGAGTCTCCTACGAGCAGTACTTC.

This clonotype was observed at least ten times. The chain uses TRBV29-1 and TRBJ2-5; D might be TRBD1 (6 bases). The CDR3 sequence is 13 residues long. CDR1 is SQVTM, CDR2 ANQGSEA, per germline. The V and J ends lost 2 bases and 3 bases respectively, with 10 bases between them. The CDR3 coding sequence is TGCAGCGTTGAAAGGGACAAAGAAGAGACCCAGTACTTC. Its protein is CSVERDKEETQYF.

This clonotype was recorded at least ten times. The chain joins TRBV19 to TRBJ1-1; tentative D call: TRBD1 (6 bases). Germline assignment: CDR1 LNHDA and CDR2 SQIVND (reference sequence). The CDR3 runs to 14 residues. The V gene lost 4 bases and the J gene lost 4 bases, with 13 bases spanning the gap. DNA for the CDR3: TGTGCCAGTAGTAACCTCAGGGGAGGCACTGAAGCTTTCTTT. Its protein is CASSNLRGGTEAFF.

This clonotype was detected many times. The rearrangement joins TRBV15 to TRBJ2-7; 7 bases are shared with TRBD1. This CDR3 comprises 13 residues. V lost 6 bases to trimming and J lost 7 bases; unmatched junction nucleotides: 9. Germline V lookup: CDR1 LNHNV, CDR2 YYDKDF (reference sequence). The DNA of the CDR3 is TGTGCCACCAGGAACACTCCAGGGGGAGAGCAGTACTTC. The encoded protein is CATRNTPGGEQYF.

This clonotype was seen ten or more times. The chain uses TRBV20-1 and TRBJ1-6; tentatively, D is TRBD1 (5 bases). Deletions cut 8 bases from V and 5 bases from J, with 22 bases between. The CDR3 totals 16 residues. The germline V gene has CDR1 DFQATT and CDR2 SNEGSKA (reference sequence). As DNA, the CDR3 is TGCAGTCCTCATAAGCAGGGAAGATCCCATAATTCACCCCTCCACTTT. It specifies CSPHKQGRSHNSPLHF.

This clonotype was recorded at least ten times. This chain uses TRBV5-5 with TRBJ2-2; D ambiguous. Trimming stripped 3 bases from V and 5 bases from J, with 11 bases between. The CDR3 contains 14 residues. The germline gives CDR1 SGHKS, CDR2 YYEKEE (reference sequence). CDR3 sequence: CASSSASGTGELFF. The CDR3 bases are TGTGCCAGCAGCTCCGCCTCCGGGACCGGGGAGCTGTTTTTT. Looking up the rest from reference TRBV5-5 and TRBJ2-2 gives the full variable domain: DAGVTQSPTHLIKTRGQQVTLRCSPISGHKSVSWYQQVLGQGPQFIFQYYEKEERGRGNFPDRFSARQFPNYSSELNVNALLLGDSALYLCASSSASGTGELFFGEGSRLTVL.

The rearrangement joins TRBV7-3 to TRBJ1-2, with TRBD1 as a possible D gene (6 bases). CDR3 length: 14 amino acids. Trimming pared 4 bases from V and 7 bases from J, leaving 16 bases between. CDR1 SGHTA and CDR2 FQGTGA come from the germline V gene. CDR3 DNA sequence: TGTGCCAGCAGCTGGCCGGACAGCACTATTGGCTACACCTTC. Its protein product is CASSWPDSTIGYTF. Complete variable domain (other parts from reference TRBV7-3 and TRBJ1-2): GAGVSQTPSNKVTEKGKYVELRCDPISGHTALYWYRQSLGQGPEFLIYFQGTGAADDSGLPNDRFFAVRPEGSVSTLKIQRTERGDSAVYLCASSWPDSTIGYTFGSGTRLTVV.

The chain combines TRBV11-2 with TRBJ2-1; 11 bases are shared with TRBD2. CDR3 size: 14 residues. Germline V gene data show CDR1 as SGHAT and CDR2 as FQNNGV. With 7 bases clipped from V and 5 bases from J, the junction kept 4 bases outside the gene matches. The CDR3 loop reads CASNKLAGDNEQFF. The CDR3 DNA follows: TGTGCCAGCAACAAACTAGCGGGGGACAATGAGCAGTTCTTC.

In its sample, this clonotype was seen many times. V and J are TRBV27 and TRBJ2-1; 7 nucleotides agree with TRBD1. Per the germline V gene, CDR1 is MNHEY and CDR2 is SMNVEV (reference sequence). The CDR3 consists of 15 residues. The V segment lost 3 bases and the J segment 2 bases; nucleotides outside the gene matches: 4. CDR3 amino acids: CASSLGTAPYNEQFF. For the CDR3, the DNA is TGTGCCAGCAGTTTGGGGACAGCCCCCTACAATGAGCAGTTCTTC.

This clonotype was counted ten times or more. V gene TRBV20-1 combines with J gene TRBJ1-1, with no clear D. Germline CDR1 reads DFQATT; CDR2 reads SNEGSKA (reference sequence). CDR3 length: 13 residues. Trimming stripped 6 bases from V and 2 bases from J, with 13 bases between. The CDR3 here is CSATNHRNTEAFF. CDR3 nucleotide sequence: TGCAGTGCAACGAACCATCGAAACACTGAAGCTTTCTTT.

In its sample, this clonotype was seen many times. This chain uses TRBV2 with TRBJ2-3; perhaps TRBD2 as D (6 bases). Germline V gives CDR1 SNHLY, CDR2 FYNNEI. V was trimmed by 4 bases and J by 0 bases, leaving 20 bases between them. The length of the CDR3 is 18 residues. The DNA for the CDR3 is TGTGCCAGCAGTGCGACTAGGGACTTTGATGGGAGCACAGATACGCAGTATTTT. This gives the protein CASSATRDFDGSTDTQYF.

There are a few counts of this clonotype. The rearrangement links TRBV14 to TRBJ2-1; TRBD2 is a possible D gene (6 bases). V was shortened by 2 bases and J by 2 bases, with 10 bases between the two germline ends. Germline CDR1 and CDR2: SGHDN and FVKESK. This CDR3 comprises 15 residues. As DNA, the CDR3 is TGTGCCAGCAGCCAAATAGGAGGGACCTACAATGAGCAGTTCTTC. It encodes CASSQIGGTYNEQFF. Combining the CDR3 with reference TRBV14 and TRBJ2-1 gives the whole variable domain EAGVTQFPSHSVIEKGQTVTLRCDPISGHDNLYWYRRVMGKEIKFLLHFVKESKQDESGMPNNRFLAERTGGTYSTLKVQPAELEDSGVYFCASSQIGGTYNEQFFGPGTRLTVL.

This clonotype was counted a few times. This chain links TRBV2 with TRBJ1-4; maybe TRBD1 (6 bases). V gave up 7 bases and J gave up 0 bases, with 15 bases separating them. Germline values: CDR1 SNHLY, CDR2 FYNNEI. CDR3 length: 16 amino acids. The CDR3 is CASNRDTGATNEKLFF. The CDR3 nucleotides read TGTGCCAGCAATAGGGACACCGGAGCAACTAATGAAAAACTGTTTTTT. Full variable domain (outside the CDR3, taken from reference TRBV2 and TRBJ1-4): EPEVTQTPSHQVTQMGQEVILRCVPISNHLYFYWYRQILGQKVEFLVSFYNNEISEKSEIFDDQFSVERPDGSNFTLKIRSTKLEDSAMYFCASNRDTGATNEKLFFGSGTQLSVL.

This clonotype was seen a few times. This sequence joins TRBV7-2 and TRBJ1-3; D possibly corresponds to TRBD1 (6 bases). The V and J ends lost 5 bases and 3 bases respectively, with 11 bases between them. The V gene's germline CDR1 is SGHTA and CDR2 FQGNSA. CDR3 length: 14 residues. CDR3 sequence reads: CASSQDRDGNTIYF. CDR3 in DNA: TGTGCCAGCAGCCAGGACAGAGATGGAAACACCATATATTTT.

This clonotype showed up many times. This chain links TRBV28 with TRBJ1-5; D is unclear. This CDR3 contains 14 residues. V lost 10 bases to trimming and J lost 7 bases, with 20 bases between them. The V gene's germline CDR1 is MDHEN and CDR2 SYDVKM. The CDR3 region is CATNSGGMKQPQHF. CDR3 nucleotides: TGTGCCACCAATTCAGGAGGGATGAAACAGCCCCAGCATTTT. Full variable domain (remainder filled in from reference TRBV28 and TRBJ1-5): DVKVTQSSRYLVKRTGEKVFLECVQDMDHENMFWYRQDPGLGLRLIYFSYDVKMKEKGDIPEGYSVSREKKERFSLILESASTNQTSMYLCATNSGGMKQPQHFGDGTRLSIL.

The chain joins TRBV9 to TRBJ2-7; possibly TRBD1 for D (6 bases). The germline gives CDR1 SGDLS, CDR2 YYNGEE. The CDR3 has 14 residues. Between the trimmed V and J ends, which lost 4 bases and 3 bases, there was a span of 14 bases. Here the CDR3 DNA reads TGTGCCAGCAGCCCCCGGCAGGGGTACTACGAGCAGTACTTC. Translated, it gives CASSPRQGYYEQYF.

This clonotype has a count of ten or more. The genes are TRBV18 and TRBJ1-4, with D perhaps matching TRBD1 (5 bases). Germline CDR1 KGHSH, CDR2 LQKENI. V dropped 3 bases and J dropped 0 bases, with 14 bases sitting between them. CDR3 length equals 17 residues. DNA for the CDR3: TGTGCCAGCTCACCGCAGGGTGGCCCTGCAACTAATGAAAAACTGTTTTTT. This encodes CASSPQGGPATNEKLFF. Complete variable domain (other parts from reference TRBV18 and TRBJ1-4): NAGVMQNPRHLVRRRGQEARLRCSPMKGHSHVYWYRQLPEEGLKFMVYLQKENIIDESGMPKERFSAEFPKEGPSILRIQQVVRGDSAAYFCASSPQGGPATNEKLFFGSGTQLSVL.

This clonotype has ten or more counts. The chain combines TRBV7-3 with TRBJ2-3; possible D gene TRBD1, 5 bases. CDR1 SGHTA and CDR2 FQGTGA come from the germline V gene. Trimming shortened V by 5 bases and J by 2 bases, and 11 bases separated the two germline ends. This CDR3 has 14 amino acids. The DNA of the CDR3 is TGTGCCAGCAGCGCCAGGGCGGACACAGATACGCAGTATTTT. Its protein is CASSARADTDTQYF.

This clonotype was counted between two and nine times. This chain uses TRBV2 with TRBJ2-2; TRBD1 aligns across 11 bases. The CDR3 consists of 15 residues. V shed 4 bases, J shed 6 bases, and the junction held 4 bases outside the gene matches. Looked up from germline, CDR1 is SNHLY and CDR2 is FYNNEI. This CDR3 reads CASSAGQGVAGELFF. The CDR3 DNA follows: TGTGCCAGCAGTGCGGGACAGGGGGTGGCCGGGGAGCTGTTTTTT.